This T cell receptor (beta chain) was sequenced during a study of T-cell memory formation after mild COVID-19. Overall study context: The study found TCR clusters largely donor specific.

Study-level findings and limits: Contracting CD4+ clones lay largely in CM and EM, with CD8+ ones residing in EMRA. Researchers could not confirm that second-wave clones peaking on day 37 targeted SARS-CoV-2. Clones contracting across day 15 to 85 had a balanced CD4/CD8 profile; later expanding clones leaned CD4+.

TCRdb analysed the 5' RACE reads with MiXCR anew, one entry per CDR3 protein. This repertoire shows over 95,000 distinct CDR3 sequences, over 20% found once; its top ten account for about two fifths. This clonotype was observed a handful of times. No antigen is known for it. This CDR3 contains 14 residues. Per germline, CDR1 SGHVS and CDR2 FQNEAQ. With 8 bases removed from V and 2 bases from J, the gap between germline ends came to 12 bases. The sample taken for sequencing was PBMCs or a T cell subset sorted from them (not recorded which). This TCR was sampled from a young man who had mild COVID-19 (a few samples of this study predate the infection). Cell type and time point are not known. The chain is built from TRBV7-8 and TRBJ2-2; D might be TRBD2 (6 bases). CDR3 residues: CASGPGLNTGELFF. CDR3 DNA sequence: TGTGCCAGCGGGCCGGGACTTAACACCGGGGAGCTGTTTTTT.